The 18 T cell receptor beta chains presented below share a single source sample, sequenced in a study of blood T cell repertoires in COVID-19. The protocol was immunoSEQ multiplex PCR, while the TCRdb copy is restricted to in-frame clones and leaves out a portion. Of around 120,000 clones in the sample, around 89% were seen once. The source material was peripheral blood. These receptors were collected from a woman older than 75 with acute or convalescent COVID-19.

J is TRBJ2-6 and V is TRBV28; TRBD1 matches at 11 bases. In germline, CDR1 is MDHEN, CDR2 SYDVKM. The CDR3 covers 18 residues. The V and J ends lost 5 bases and 2 bases, in that order; junction bases with no gene match: 8. In DNA, the CDR3 is TGTGCCAGCAGTCCAGGAGGACAGGGGGCGGCTGGGGCCAACGTCCTGACTTTC. It specifies CASSPGGQGAAGANVLTF.

The rearrangement uses TRBV7-9 and TRBJ2-1; D unresolved. This CDR3 region has 14 residues. V dropped 4 bases and J dropped 4 bases, with 11 bases sitting between them. Germline CDR1 and CDR2: SEHNR and FQNEAQ (reference sequence). CDR3 sequence reads: CASSYPGGYNEQFF. CDR3 sequence (DNA): TGTGCCAGCAGCTATCCAGGTGGATACAATGAGCAGTTCTTC.

V gene TRBV5-1 combines with J gene TRBJ2-6, with 8 bases matching TRBD1. J lost 9 bases, V lost 0 bases, and 5 bases had no gene match. The CDR3 has 15 residues. Germline lookup yields CDR1 SGHRS and CDR2 YFSETQ. CDR3 loop: CASSLADREVNVLTF. The CDR3 DNA reads as TGCGCCAGCAGCTTGGCGGACAGGGAGGTCAACGTCCTGACTTTC.

This clone appeared once. The J gene is TRBJ1-1, the V gene TRBV29-1, with 7 bases fitting TRBD1. The V gene end was trimmed by 6 bases and the J gene end by 0 bases; junction bases not matched to a gene: 4. CDR1 SQVTM and CDR2 ANQGSEA come from the germline V gene. The CDR3 loop spans 13 amino acids. The CDR3 spells CSVGDRVNTEAFF. The CDR3 coding sequence is TGCAGCGTAGGGGACAGAGTGAACACTGAAGCTTTCTTT.

J is TRBJ2-7 and V is TRBV28; TRBD1 matches 7 bases. The V gene's germline CDR1 is MDHEN and CDR2 SYDVKM. V shed 5 bases, J shed 2 bases, and the junction held 3 bases outside the gene matches. There are 13 residues in the CDR3. This CDR3 reads CASSPGQTYEQYF. The CDR3 DNA follows: TGTGCCAGCAGTCCGGGACAGACCTACGAGCAGTACTTC.

This chain connects TRBV29-1 to TRBJ2-7; D is ambiguous. V lost 0 bases and J 9 bases, leaving 12 bases between the germline ends. Germline V gene data show CDR1 as SQVTM and CDR2 as ANQGSEA. The CDR3 has 12 amino acids. For the CDR3, the DNA is TGCAGCGTTGAAGAAGGTTTAGCTGGGCAGTACTTC. It specifies CSVEEGLAGQYF.

Remarks on this clone: Other DNA sequences in this sample translate to the same CDR3. The gene calls are TRBV28 and TRBJ2-2; 9 bases line up with TRBD1. The germline gives CDR1 MDHEN, CDR2 SYDVKM. This CDR3 has 14 residues. The ends lost 5 bases at V and 4 bases at J; junction bases unmatched: 2. CDR3 residues: CASSGQGFTGELFF. In DNA form, the CDR3 reads TGTGCCAGCAGTGGACAGGGGTTCACCGGGGAGCTGTTTTTT.

The table lists this clone with a count of one. J is TRBJ1-2 and V is TRBV27, with 7 bases fitting TRBD1. This CDR3 has 15 residues. CDR1 is MNHEY, CDR2 SMNVEV, per germline (reference sequence). V lost 6 bases, J lost 5 bases, and 12 bases stayed unmatched. CDR3 loop: CASSTAGGNGYGYTF. The CDR3 coding sequence is TGTGCCAGCAGCACCGCAGGGGGTAACGGATATGGCTACACCTTC.

The rearrangement uses TRBV6-5 and TRBJ1-1; D remains unclear. This CDR3 has 13 amino acids. The V and J ends lost 2 bases and 4 bases respectively, with 8 bases between them. Germline V gene sequence: CDR1 MNHEY, CDR2 SVGAGI. The CDR3 DNA is TGTGCCAGCAGTTACCTCGCGGGCACTGAAGCTTTCTTT. It encodes CASSYLAGTEAFF.

The V gene is TRBV4-3, the J gene TRBJ1-5; 7 bases map to TRBD1. CDR1 is LGHNA and CDR2 is YSLEER in the germline V gene. V lost 0 bases, J lost 3 bases, and 11 bases stayed unmatched. This CDR3 is 18 amino acids long. CDR3 in DNA: TGCGCCAGCAGCCAAGATCCACCGGGACAGAGATTCAATCAGCCCCAGCATTTT. Amino acid sequence: CASSQDPPGQRFNQPQHF.

The chain couples TRBV6-5 to TRBJ1-2; possibly TRBD1 for D (5 bases). CDR3 length: 16 residues. The V and J ends lost 4 bases and 4 bases respectively, with 19 bases between them. From germline, CDR1 is MNHEY and CDR2 SVGAGI. The CDR3 coding sequence is TGTGCCAGCAGTTCATGGGTGGACACCGCTCCCTATGGCTACACCTTC. Translation: CASSSWVDTAPYGYTF.

This chain links TRBV6-1 with TRBJ2-7, with TRBD1 matching over 7 bases. V shed 2 bases, J shed 4 bases, and the junction held 5 bases outside the gene matches. Germline V gives CDR1 MNHNS, CDR2 SASEGT. The CDR3 extends over 14 amino acids. CDR3 amino acids: CASSELARGYEQYF. CDR3 in DNA: TGTGCCAGCAGTGAACTTGCCAGGGGGTACGAGCAGTACTTC.

This clone was recorded once. V usage is TRBV7-6 and J usage is TRBJ2-7, with TRBD2 identical over 8 bases. Unmatched junction bases numbered 1, after V lost 2 bases and J lost 4 bases. The CDR3 has 13 amino acids. CDR1 is SGHVS, CDR2 FNYEAQ, per germline. The DNA for the CDR3 is TGTGCCAGCAGCTTAACTAGCGGATACGAGCAGTACTTC. It specifies CASSLTSGYEQYF.

The chain links TRBV30 to TRBJ1-4; the D gene is possibly TRBD1 (5 bases). Germline V gives CDR1 GTSNPN, CDR2 SVGIG (reference sequence). CDR3 length equals 16 residues. The ends were cut back, 3 bases at V and 4 bases at J, with 18 bases in the middle. The CDR3 loop reads CAWRPRPGVGNEKLFF. As DNA, the CDR3 is TGTGCCTGGAGGCCAAGGCCGGGGGTCGGTAATGAAAAACTGTTTTTT.

The gene calls are TRBV9 and TRBJ1-4, with a weak D call TRBD1 (5 bases). The V end lost 3 bases, the J end lost 5 bases, and 11 bases lay between the germline ends. CDR1 is SGDLS, CDR2 YYNGEE, per germline. This CDR3 is built from 14 residues. The CDR3 region has the DNA TGTGCCAGCAGCGCTGGACGGACAAATGAAAAACTGTTTTTT. Translation gives CASSAGRTNEKLFF.

The chain links TRBV7-9 to TRBJ1-4; TRBD1 agrees at 7 bases. J gave up 5 bases and V 6 bases, and 9 bases lay outside the gene matches. Germline V CDR1 and CDR2: SEHNR, FQNEAQ (reference sequence). This CDR3 has 15 amino acids. The CDR3 DNA sequence: TGTGCCAGCAGGACAATCCGGGACAGCAATGAAAAACTGTTTTTT. Amino acids: CASRTIRDSNEKLFF.

The chain uses TRBV27 and TRBJ2-7, with D possibly TRBD1 on 5 matching bases. Germline loops: CDR1 MNHEY, CDR2 SMNVEV (reference sequence). With 2 bases removed from V and 3 bases from J, the gap between germline ends came to 5 bases. The CDR3 is made up of 12 amino acids. The CDR3 DNA reads as TGTGCCAGCAGTTTACAGGGCTACGAGCAGTACTTC. Translated: CASSLQGYEQYF.

The V gene is TRBV28, the J gene TRBJ1-1, with TRBD1 matching 8 bases. The germline V gene has CDR1 MDHEN and CDR2 SYDVKM. The CDR3 consists of 15 residues. J lost 4 bases, V lost 7 bases, and 11 bases had no gene match. The CDR3: CASNGVTGAGTEAFF. The CDR3 DNA sequence: TGTGCCAGCAATGGAGTGACAGGGGCGGGCACTGAAGCTTTCTTT.